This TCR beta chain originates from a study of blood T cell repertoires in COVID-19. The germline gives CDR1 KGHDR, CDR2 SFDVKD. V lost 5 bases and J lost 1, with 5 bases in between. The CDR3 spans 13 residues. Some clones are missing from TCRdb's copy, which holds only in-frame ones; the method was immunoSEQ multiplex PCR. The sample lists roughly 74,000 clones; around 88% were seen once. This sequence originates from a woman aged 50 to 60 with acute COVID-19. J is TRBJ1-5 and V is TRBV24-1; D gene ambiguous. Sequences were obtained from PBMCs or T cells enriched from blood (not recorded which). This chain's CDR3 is CATSAESNQPQHF. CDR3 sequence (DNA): TGTGCCACCAGTGCAGAAAGCAATCAGCCCCAGCATTTT.